This T cell receptor beta chain is drawn from a study of T cell responses to AZD1222 COVID-19 vaccine. Overall study context: Second-dose intervals of approximately 4 or approximately 12 weeks were pooled. Regarding the study as a whole: It should be noted that donors were predominantly white British and more often female, and clonal diversity was possibly underestimated. None of the repertoires were sampled until the peak T cell response had passed. In the spike-specific TCR repertoire, nearly half reportedly target unmutated variant regions.

Note on this clone: Its cognate antigen is unknown.

Repertoires were generated with immunoSEQ multiplex PCR, while TCRdb's copy carries only in-frame clones and drops some. The repertoire holds some 94,000 clones, with around nine tenths as singletons. V lost 0 bases, J lost 2 bases, and 11 bases lay in between. This CDR3 has 15 residues. Germline V gene data show CDR1 as LNHNV and CDR2 as YYDKDF (reference sequence). The chain has TRBV15 and TRBJ2-7, with TRBD2 as a possible D gene (5 bases). Sequencing used peripheral blood, obtained on day 0 of AZD1222 vaccination. The source of this sequence is an adult in good health. CDR3 loop: CATSRDQADPYEQYF. The CDR3 bases are TGTGCCACCAGCAGAGATCAAGCGGACCCCTACGAGCAGTACTTC.